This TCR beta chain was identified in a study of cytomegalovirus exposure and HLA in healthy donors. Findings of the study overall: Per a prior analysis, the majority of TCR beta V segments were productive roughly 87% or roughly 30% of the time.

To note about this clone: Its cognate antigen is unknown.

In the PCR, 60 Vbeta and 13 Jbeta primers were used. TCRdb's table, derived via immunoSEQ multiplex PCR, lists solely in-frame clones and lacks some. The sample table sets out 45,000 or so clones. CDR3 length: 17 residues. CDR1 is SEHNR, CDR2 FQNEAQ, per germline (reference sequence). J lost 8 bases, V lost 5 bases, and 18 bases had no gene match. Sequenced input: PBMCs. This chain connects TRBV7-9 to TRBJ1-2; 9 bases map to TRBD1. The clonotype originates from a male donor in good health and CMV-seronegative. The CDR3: CASSTEGGTGTGPGYTF. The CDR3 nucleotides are TGTGCCAGCAGCACTGAAGGCGGTACCGGGACAGGGCCCGGCTACACCTTC.